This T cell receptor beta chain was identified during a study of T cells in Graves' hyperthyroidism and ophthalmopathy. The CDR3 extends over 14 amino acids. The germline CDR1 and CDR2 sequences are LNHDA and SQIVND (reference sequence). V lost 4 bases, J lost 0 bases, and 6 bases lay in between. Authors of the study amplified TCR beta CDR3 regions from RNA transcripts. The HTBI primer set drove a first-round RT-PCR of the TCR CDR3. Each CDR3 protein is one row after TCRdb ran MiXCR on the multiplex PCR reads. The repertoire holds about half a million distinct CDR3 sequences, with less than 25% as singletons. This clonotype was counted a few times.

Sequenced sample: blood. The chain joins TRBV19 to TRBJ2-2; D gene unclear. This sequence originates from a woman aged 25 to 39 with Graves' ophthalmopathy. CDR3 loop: CASSTSSNTGELFF. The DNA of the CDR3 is TGTGCCAGTAGTACCAGTTCGAACACCGGGGAGCTGTTTTTT.